These T cell receptor beta chains were read from a single sample in a study of blood T cell repertoires in COVID-19. Measured with immunoSEQ multiplex PCR; TCRdb has only the in-frame clones, and not every one. This table holds about 270,000 clones, roughly nine tenths found once. Sequencing input: PBMCs or T cells enriched from blood (not recorded which). The receptor source for this set is a woman aged 18-29 years who had recovered from COVID-19. The CDR3 runs from the conserved cysteine through the conserved F or W. A D gene is named only where the DNA matches it firmly. Not all rows give a size; the values are once, few, many and, for expanded clones, a class.

v_gene	j_gene	abundance	d_gene	CDR3nt	CDR3aa
TRBV27	TRBJ2-7	.	TRBD2	TGTGCCAGCAGTTTAGGTAGCGGGGTCGACGAGCAGTACTTC	CASSLGSGVDEQYF
TRBV5-1	TRBJ2-5	.	.	TGCGCCAGCAGCCTAACAGCGACGTCTACGAGGGAAACCCAGTACTTC	CASSLTATSTRETQYF
TRBV29-1	TRBJ1-1	.	.	TGCAGCGGATCCAGACGGGAGATGAACACTGAAGCTTTCTTT	CSGSRREMNTEAFF
TRBV27	TRBJ1-1	.	.	TGTGCCAGCAGTTTAACGGTATTGAACACTGAAGCTTTCTTT	CASSLTVLNTEAFF
TRBV11-1	TRBJ2-5	.	TRBD1	TGTGCCAGCGTAGGACAGGGGAGGGAGACCCAGTACTTC	CASVGQGRETQYF
TRBV5-1	TRBJ2-1	.	TRBD2	TGCGCCAGCAGCCCACCCGGGACTAGCGGGGGGGCCCAGTTCTTC	CASSPPGTSGGAQFF
TRBV9	TRBJ1-6	few	.	TGTGCCAGCAGCCAGTTACAGGGATGGTCACCCCTCCACTTT	CASSQLQGWSPLHF
TRBV19	TRBJ2-6	.	.	TGTGCCAGTAATCCGGGTGGGTTGTCTGGGGCCAACGTCCTGACTTTC	CASNPGGLSGANVLTF
TRBV28	TRBJ1-4	.	.	TGTGCCAGCAGGGGCACTTCTAATGAAAAACTGTTTTTT	CASRGTSNEKLFF
TRBV3-1/TRBV3-2	TRBJ2-1	.	TRBD2	TGTGCCAGCAGCCAAGATGTGGAGCTAGCGGGGGGGCGAGGTGAGCAGTTCTTC	CASSQDVELAGGRGEQFF
TRBV4-1	TRBJ2-7	.	TRBD2	TGCGCCAGCAGCCGGCCAACCGGGACTAAAAGCTCCTACGAGCAGTACTTC	CASSRPTGTKSSYEQYF
TRBV7-9	TRBJ1-2	.	.	TGTGCCAGCAGCTTAGTGGGGACGGCGGGAGGAGGCTACACCTTC	CASSLVGTAGGGYTF
TRBV5-1	TRBJ1-1	.	.	TGCGCCAGCAGTTCGGAGGGCTACACTGAAGCTTTCTTT	CASSSEGYTEAFF
TRBV6-4	TRBJ1-1	few	TRBD1	TGTGCCAGCAGTGCCACGGACAGGGGGAACACTGAAGCTTTCTTT	CASSATDRGNTEAFF
TRBV6-1	TRBJ1-1	.	TRBD1	TGTGCCAGCAGTGAGACAGGGGGTAGCACTGAAGCTTTCTTT	CASSETGGSTEAFF
TRBV2	TRBJ1-3	.	.	TGTGCCAGCATTCCTAAGGCAGGGACTTTCTCTGGGGGATTGAAAAACACCATATATTTT	CASIPKAGTFSGGLKNTIYF
TRBV10-3	TRBJ1-2	.	.	TGTGCCATCAGTGTTGCGGAAGTATCTGAAGGCTACACCTTC	CAISVAEVSEGYTF
TRBV9	TRBJ2-2	.	TRBD2	TGTGCCAGCAGCTTCCCCCAGCGGGGACCGAACACCGGGGAGCTGTTTTTT	CASSFPQRGPNTGELFF
TRBV9	TRBJ2-3	.	TRBD2	TGTGCCAGCAGCCCTCGGTTAGCGGGAGCCACAGATACGCAGTATTTT	CASSPRLAGATDTQYF
TRBV7-9	TRBJ1-1	once	.	TGTGCCAGCAGCCCCCCGACTGAAGCTTTCTTT	CASSPPTEAFF
TRBV7-9	TRBJ2-3	.	TRBD2	TGTGCCAGCAGCCGACTTGAAGCGGGGGCCCACACAGATACGCAGTATTTT	CASSRLEAGAHTDTQYF
TRBV21-1	TRBJ2-2	.	.	TGTGCCAGCAGCATAGGGACTAGCGGGGGGTGTACCGGGGAGCTGTTTTTT	CASSIGTSGGCTGELFF
TRBV28	TRBJ1-6	.	TRBD1	TGTGCCAGCAGTTACACAGGGGGCGGGAATTCACCCCTCCACTTT	CASSYTGGGNSPLHF
TRBV29-1	TRBJ1-1	.	.	TGCAGCGGAAGCAACACTGAAGCTTTCTTT	CSGSNTEAFF
TRBV19	TRBJ2-4	.	.	TGTGCCAGTTCAGTTGGAGGTTCGGCCAAAAACATTCAGTACTTC	CASSVGGSAKNIQYF
TRBV21-1	TRBJ1-5	.	.	TGTGCCAGCATTAAGGGGATCCATCAGCCCCAGCATTTT	CASIKGIHQPQHF
TRBV3-1/TRBV3-2	TRBJ2-3	.	.	TGTGCCAGCAGCCAAGGGCGAACTACCACAGATACGCAGTATTTT	CASSQGRTTTDTQYF
TRBV19	TRBJ2-1	once	TRBD2	TGTGCCAGTAGTATAGTGCGGGGGGGCTACAATGAGCAGTTCTTC	CASSIVRGGYNEQFF
TRBV20-1	TRBJ2-5	few	TRBD2	TGCAGTGCTAGTAGGCTAGCGGGGACCCAAGAGACCCAGTACTTC	CSASRLAGTQETQYF
TRBV7-9	TRBJ1-6	once	TRBD1	TGTGCCAGCAGCGCCAGGACAGGGGGAAACTCACCCCTCCACTTT	CASSARTGGNSPLHF
TRBV3-1/TRBV3-2	TRBJ1-1	.	TRBD1	TGTGCCAGCAGCCGATCGGACAGGGGGCGTGAAGCTTTCTTT	CASSRSDRGREAFF
TRBV27	TRBJ2-3	.	.	TGTGCCAGCAAGGGGACTTCCCTTCCAGATACGCAGTATTTT	CASKGTSLPDTQYF
TRBV4-2	TRBJ1-1	.	.	TGTGCCAGCAGCCAAGATCCAGAAGGGAGTGAAGCTTTCTTT	CASSQDPEGSEAFF
TRBV5-5	TRBJ2-1	.	TRBD1	TGTGCCAGCAGCCCGATAGGACAGGTATCCTACAATGAGCAGTTCTTC	CASSPIGQVSYNEQFF
TRBV19	TRBJ2-1	.	.	TGTGCCAGTAGTATTGGGCCCCGCCATGAGCAGTTCTTC	CASSIGPRHEQFF
TRBV28	TRBJ1-2	.	.	TGTGCCAGCAGTTTATCCCGGGCTAACTATGGCTACACCTTC	CASSLSRANYGYTF
TRBV5-6	TRBJ2-1	.	TRBD1	TGTGCCAGCAGCTCGTGGGGACAGGCGTACAATGAGCAGTTCTTC	CASSSWGQAYNEQFF
TRBV25-1	TRBJ1-1	.	.	TGTGCCAGCAGTCCCCATGGAGGGGTCCGATACACTGAAGCTTTCTTT	CASSPHGGVRYTEAFF
TRBV5-1	TRBJ1-5	.	.	TGCGCCAGCAGCTTGGGGGACATCAATCAGCCCCAGCATTTT	CASSLGDINQPQHF
TRBV18	TRBJ1-5	.	.	TGTGCCAGCTCACCCCAGGGTAAAGGACAGCCCCAGCATTTT	CASSPQGKGQPQHF
TRBV6-5	TRBJ2-5	.	TRBD2	TGTGCCAGCAGTTTAGCGGGGTTGCGGGAGACCCAGTACTTC	CASSLAGLRETQYF
TRBV30	TRBJ2-7	.	.	TGTGCCTGGAGTGGAACAGGCTACGAGCAGTACTTC	CAWSGTGYEQYF
TRBV9	TRBJ1-6	.	.	TGTGCCAGCAGCGAGACCGGGAATTCACCCCTCCACTTT	CASSETGNSPLHF
TRBV7-8	TRBJ1-4	.	.	TGTGCCAGCACCAACCACTGGTCGGGGGGCCCCCCGGACTATGCAACTAATGAAAAACTGTTTTTT	CASTNHWSGGPPDYATNEKLFF
TRBV10-1	TRBJ2-2	.	TRBD1	TGCGCCAGCAGTGGACAGGGGGCAACCGGGGAGCTGTTTTTT	CASSGQGATGELFF
TRBV29-1	TRBJ1-1	many	TRBD1	TGCAGCGTCGATACAGGGGTCACTGAAGCTTTCTTT	CSVDTGVTEAFF
TRBV3-1/TRBV3-2	TRBJ1-2	.	.	TGTGCCAGCAGCCAGTCGGCAGGGCAACATGGCTACACCTTC	CASSQSAGQHGYTF
TRBV9	TRBJ2-3	.	.	TGTGCCAGCAGGCAGGGAACTAGCACAGATACGCAGTATTTT	CASRQGTSTDTQYF
TRBV13	TRBJ1-2	.	.	TGTGCCAGCAGCTTGGCGGCCGCGCCGGGCTACACCTTC	CASSLAAAPGYTF
TRBV28	TRBJ1-3	.	.	TGTGCCAGCAGTTCAAGACCCGCCGGGGGAAACACCATATATTTT	CASSSRPAGGNTIYF
TRBV5-5	TRBJ1-3	.	TRBD1	TGTGCCAGCAGCTGGGACAGCTCTGGAAACACCATATATTTT	CASSWDSSGNTIYF